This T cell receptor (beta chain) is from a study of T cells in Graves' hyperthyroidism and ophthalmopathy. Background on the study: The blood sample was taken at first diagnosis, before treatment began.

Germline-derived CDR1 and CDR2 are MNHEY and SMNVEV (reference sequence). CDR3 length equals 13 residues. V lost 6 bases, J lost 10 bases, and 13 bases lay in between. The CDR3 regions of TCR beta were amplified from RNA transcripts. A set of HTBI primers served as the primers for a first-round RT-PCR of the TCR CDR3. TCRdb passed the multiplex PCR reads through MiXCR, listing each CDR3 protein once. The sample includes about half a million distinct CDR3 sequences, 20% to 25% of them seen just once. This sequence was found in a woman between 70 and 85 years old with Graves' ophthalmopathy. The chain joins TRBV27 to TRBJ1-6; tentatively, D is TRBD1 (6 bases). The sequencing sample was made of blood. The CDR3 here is CASRLQGYSPLHF. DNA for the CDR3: TGTGCCAGCAGACTTCAGGGGTACTCACCCCTCCACTTT.